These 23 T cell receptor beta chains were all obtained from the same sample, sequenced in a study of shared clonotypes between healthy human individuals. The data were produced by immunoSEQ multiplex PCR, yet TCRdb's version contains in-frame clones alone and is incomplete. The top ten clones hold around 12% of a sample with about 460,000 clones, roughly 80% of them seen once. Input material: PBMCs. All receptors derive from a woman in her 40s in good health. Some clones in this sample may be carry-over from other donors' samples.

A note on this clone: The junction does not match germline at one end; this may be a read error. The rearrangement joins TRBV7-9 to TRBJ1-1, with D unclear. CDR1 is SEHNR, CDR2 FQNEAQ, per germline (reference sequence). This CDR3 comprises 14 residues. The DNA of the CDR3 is TGTGCCGGCAGCTTCTGGGGAGATGAGAGTGAAGCTTTCTTT. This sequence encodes CAGSFWGDESEAFF.

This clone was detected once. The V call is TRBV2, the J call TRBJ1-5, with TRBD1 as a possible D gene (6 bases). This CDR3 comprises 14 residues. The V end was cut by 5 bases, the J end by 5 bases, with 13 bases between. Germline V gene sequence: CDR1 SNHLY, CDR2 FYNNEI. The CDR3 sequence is CASSFDRIDQPQHF. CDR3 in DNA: TGTGCCAGCAGTTTCGACAGGATCGATCAGCCCCAGCATTTT. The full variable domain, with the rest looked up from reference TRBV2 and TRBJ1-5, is EPEVTQTPSHQVTQMGQEVILRCVPISNHLYFYWYRQILGQKVEFLVSFYNNEISEKSEIFDDQFSVERPDGSNFTLKIRSTKLEDSAMYFCASSFDRIDQPQHFGDGTRLSIL.

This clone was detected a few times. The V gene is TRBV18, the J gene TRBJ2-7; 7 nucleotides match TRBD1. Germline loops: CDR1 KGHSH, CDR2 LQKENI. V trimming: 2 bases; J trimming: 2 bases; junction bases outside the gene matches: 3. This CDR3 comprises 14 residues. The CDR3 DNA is TGTGCCAGCTCACCAAAGGACAGGACCTACGAGCAGTACTTC. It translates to CASSPKDRTYEQYF.

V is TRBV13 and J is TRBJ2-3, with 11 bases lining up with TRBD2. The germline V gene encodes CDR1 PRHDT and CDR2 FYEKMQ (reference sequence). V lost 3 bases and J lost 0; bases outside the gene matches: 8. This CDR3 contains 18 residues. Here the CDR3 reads CASSFPPGTSGSTDTQYF. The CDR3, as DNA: TGTGCCAGCAGCTTCCCCCCCGGGACTAGCGGAAGCACAGATACGCAGTATTTT.

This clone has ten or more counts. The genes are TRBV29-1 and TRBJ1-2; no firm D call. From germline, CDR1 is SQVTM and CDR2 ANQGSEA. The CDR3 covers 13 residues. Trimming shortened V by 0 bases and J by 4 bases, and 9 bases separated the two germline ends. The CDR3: CSVEDSSVYGYTF. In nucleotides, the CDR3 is TGCAGCGTTGAAGATAGCTCCGTCTATGGCTACACCTTC.

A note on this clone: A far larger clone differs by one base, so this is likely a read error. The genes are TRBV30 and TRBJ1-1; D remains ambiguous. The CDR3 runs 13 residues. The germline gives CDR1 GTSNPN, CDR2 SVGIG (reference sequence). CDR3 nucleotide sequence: TGTGCCTGGAGAAGGACGGGGAACACTGAAGCTCTCTTT. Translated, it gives CAWRRTGNTEALF. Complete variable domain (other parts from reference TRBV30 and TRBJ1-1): SQTIHQWPATLVQPVGSPLSLECTVEGTSNPNLYWYRQAAGRGLQLLFYSVGIGQISSEVPQNLSASRPQDRQFILSSKKLLLSDSGFYLCAWRRTGNTEALFGQGTRLTVV.

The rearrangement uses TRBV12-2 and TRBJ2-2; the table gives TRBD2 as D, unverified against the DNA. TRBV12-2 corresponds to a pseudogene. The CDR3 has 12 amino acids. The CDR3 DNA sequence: TGTGCAAGTCGCTCGGACACCGGGGAGCTGTTTTTT. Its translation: CASRSDTGELFF.

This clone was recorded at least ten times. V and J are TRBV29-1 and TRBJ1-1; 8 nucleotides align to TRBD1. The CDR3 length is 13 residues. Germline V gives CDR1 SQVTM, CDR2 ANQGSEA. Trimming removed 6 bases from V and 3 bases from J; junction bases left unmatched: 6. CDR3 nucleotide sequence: TGCAGCGTCCCACAGGGGGAGGACACTGAAGCTTTCTTT. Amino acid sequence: CSVPQGEDTEAFF.

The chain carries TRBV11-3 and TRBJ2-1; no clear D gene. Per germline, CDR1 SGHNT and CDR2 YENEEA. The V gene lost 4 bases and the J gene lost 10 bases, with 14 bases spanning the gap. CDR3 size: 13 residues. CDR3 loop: CASSSSRIGEQFF. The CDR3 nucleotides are TGTGCCAGCAGCTCTAGTCGTATCGGCGAGCAGTTCTTC.

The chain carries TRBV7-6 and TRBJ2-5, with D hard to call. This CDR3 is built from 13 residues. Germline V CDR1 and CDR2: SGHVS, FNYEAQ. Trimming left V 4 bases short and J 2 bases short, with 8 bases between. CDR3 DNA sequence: TGTGCCAGCAGCTCCACACCACAAGAGACCCAGTACTTC. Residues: CASSSTPQETQYF.

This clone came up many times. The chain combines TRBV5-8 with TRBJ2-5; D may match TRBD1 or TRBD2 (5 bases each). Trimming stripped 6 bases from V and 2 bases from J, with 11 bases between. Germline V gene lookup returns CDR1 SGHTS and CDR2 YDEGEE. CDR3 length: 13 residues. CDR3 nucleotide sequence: TGTGCCAGCAACCTCGGGGCTCAAGAGACCCAGTACTTC. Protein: CASNLGAQETQYF.

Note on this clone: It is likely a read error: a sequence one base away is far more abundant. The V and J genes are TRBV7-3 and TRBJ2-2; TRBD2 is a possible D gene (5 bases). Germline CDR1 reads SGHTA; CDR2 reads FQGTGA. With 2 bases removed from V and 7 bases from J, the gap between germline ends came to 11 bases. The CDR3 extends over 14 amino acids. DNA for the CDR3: TGTGCCAGCAGCTTAGGGAGTAGCGACGGGGAGCTGTTTTTT. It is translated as CASSLGSSDGELFF.

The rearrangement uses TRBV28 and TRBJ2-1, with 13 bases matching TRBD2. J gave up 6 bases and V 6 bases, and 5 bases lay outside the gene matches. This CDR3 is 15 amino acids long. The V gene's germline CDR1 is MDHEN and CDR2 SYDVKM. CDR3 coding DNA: TGTGCCAGCAGACCGGGACTAGCGGGACGCAATGAGCAGTTCTTC. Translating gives CASRPGLAGRNEQFF.

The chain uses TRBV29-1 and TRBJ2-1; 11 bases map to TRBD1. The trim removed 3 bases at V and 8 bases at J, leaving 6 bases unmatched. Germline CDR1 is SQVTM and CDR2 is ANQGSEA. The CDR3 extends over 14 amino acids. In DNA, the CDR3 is TGCAGCGTTGAGGGGACAGGGGGTTACGATGAGCAGTTCTTC. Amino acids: CSVEGTGGYDEQFF.

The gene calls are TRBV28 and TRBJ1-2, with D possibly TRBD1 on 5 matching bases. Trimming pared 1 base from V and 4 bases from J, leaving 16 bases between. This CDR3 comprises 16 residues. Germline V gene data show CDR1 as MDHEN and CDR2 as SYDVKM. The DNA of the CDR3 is TGTGCCAGCAGTTTATTCGGATGGGGCCCTTTCTATGGCTACACCTTC. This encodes CASSLFGWGPFYGYTF.

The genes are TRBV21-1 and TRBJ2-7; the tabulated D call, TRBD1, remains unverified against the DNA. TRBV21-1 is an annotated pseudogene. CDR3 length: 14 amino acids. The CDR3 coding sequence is TGTGCCAGCAGCCCTTGGACCAGGGCGTACGAGCAGTACTTC. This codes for CASSPWTRAYEQYF.

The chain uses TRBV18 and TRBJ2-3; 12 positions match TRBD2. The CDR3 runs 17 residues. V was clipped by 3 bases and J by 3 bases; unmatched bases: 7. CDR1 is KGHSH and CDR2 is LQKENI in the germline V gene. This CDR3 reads CASSPGTSGFGTDTQYF. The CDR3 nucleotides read TGTGCCAGCTCACCGGGGACTAGCGGGTTCGGGACAGATACGCAGTATTTT.

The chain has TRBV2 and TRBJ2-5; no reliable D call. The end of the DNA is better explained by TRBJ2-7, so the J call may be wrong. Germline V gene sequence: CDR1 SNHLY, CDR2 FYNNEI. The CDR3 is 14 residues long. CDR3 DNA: TGTGCCAGCAGTGAGTTGTGGGATGCCTACGAGCAGTACTTC. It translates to CASSELWDAYEQYF.

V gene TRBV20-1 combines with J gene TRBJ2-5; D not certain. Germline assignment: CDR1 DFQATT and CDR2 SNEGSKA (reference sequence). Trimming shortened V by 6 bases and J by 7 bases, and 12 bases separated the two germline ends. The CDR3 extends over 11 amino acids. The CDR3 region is CSAPLLWTQYF. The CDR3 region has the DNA TGCAGTGCCCCACTTTTGTGGACCCAGTACTTC.

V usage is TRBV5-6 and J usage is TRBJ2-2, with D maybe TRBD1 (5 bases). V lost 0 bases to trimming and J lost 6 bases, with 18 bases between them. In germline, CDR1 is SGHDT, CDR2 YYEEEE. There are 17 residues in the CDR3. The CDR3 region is CASSLEGYFRAPGELFF. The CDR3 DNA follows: TGTGCCAGCAGCTTGGAGGGGTACTTTCGGGCACCCGGGGAGCTGTTTTTT.

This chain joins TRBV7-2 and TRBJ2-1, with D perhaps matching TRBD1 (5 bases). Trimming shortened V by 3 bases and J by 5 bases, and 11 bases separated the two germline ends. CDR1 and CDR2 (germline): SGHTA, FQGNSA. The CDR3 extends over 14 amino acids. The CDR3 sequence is CASSFVRVNNEQFF. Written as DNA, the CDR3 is TGTGCCAGCAGCTTCGTCAGGGTGAACAATGAGCAGTTCTTC.

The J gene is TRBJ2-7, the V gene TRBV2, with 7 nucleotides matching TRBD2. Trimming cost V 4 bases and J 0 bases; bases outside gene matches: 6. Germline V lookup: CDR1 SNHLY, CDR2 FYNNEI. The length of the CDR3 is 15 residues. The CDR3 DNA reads TGTGCCAGCAGTGTAGGGCGGGAGAGCTCCTACGAGCAGTACTTC. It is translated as CASSVGRESSYEQYF.

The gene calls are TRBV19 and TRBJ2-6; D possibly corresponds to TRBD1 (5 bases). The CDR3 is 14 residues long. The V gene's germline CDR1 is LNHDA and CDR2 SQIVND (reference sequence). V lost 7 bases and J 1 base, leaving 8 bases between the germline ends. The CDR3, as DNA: TGTGCCAGTAAACAGGAATCTGGGGCCAACGTCCTGACTTTC. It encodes CASKQESGANVLTF.